This TCR beta chain was sequenced for a study of CD8 T cells in ankylosing spondylitis. General study points: Eight highly homologous variants formed a TCR beta motif that appeared characteristic of ankylosing spondylitis blood. Disease-linked clones had a CD8+ phenotype and relatively low frequency in peripheral blood. According to the report, clones linked to the disease were significantly enriched in matched synovial fluid samples taken from ankylosing spondylitis patients.

This clonotype has only a few counts. Antigen specificity is unknown. TCRdb redid the calling of the 5' RACE reads with MiXCR, one entry per CDR3 protein. The data contain some 450,000 distinct CDR3 sequences, roughly 17% of them singletons. Sequenced: blood, either unsorted or a sorted T cell fraction (not recorded which). The source is a male donor with ankylosing spondylitis.

The CDR3 protein is CASSLAGESGEQYF. The CDR3 bases are TGTGCCAGCAGTTTAGCGGGAGAGTCGGGCGAGCAGTACTTC. V usage is TRBV12-3 or TRBV12-4 and J usage is TRBJ2-7, with D perhaps TRBD2 (5 bases). Trimming shortened V by 0 bases and J by 6 bases, and 12 bases separated the two germline ends. The CDR3 is made up of 14 amino acids.